These T cell receptor beta chains were read from a single sample in a study of regulatory T cells in long-lasting Graves disease. TCRdb analysed the multiplex PCR reads with MiXCR anew, one entry per CDR3 protein. The repertoire holds about 350,000 distinct CDR3 sequences, 16% seen once, with approximately 30% in the top ten. These records were also assigned to another study, of T cells in Graves' hyperthyroidism and ophthalmopathy.

Specimen: peripheral blood mononuclear cells (PBMCs), collected at new diagnosis, from a patient treated with antithyroid drugs. The receptors originated from a man aged 40-49 years with Graves disease. Each CDR3 is given with its conserved first and last residue. The D gene is left open where the match is weak. Size is stated for part of the rows, as once, few or many counts, or as a class when the clone is expanded.

clone size	V gene	J gene	D gene	CDR3 protein	CDR3 DNA
once	TRBV3-1	TRBJ1-5	NA	CASSQDHTGGQPQHF	TGTGCCAGCAGCCAAGATCATACAGGTGGTCAGCCCCAGCATTTT
few	TRBV7-9	TRBJ2-4	NA	CASSVSDGKNIQYF	TGTGCCAGCTCCGTTTCGGACGGTAAAAACATTCAGTACTTC
many	TRBV27	TRBJ2-3	TRBD2	CASSPSGGAKDTQYF	TGTGCCAGCAGCCCTAGCGGGGGGGCGAAAGATACGCAGTATTTT
few	TRBV12-3/TRBV12-4	TRBJ1-2	NA	CASILGGSGYGYTF	TGTGCCAGCATCCTCGGGGGGTCGGGCTATGGCTACACCTTC
many	TRBV2	TRBJ1-5	TRBD1	CASSEITGDQPQHF	TGTGCCAGCAGTGAAATCACAGGGGATCAGCCCCAGCATTTT
many	TRBV3-1	TRBJ2-3	NA	CASSQGDRVPQYF	TGTGCCAGCAGCCAGGGAGACAGAGTTCCTCAGTATTTT
few	TRBV28	TRBJ2-3	TRBD2	CASSLWGSGGGTDTQYF	TGTGCCAGCAGTTTATGGGGTAGCGGGGGGGGCACAGATACGCAGTATTTT
many	TRBV7-9	TRBJ1-4	TRBD1	CASSLSRTGGEKLFF	TGTGCCAGCAGCTTATCCAGGACAGGGGGCGAAAAACTGTTTTTT
many	TRBV3-1	TRBJ2-3	TRBD2	CASSQGYRGGPTDTQYF	TGTGCCAGCAGCCAAGGGTACCGGGGGGGGCCCACAGATACGCAGTATTTT
few	TRBV4-2	TRBJ2-7	NA	CASSQDRGVYEQYF	TGTGCCAGCAGCCAAGATCGTGGAGTCTACGAGCAGTACTTC
few	TRBV24-1	TRBJ2-7	NA	CATSDFTGYEQYF	TGTGCCACCAGTGATTTTACGGGCTACGAGCAGTACTTC
NA	TRBV7-3	TRBJ2-7	NA	CASSLTPQGIYEQYF	TGTGCCAGCAGCTTAACCCCGCAGGGGATCTACGAGCAGTACTTC
many	TRBV2	TRBJ1-1	NA	CASREQAVNTEAFF	TGTGCCAGCAGGGAACAGGCGGTGAACACTGAAGCTTTCTTT
many	TRBV7-9	TRBJ2-3	NA	CASSLIGAGNGDTQYF	TGTGCCAGCAGCTTAATCGGGGCAGGGAATGGGGATACGCAGTATTTT
few	TRBV30	TRBJ2-1	NA	CARSLGPPGEQFF	TGTGCCCGGTCTCTCGGGCCGCCTGGAGAGCAGTTCTTC
few	TRBV19	TRBJ1-3	NA	CASSKRSRDPGNTIYF	TGTGCCAGTAGTAAGAGATCCAGGGACCCTGGAAACACCATATATTTT
many	TRBV28	TRBJ1-1	NA	CASSSPGDRTEAFF	TGTGCCAGCAGTTCCCCAGGGGATCGGACTGAAGCTTTCTTT
few	TRBV9	TRBJ2-5	NA	CASSPPGEVRLENLQETQYF	TGTGCCAGCAGCCCTCCGGGGGAAGTACGACTAGAAAACTTACAAGAGACCCAGTACTTC
many	TRBV20-1	TRBJ2-1	NA	CSASLVNEQFF	TGCAGTGCTTCACTAGTGAATGAGCAGTTCTTC
many	TRBV4-2	TRBJ1-1	NA	CASSQDPGPNTEAFF	TGTGCCAGCAGCCAAGATCCGGGGCCGAACACTGAAGCTTTCTTT
few	TRBV4-1	TRBJ1-1	NA	CASSHGSGSEAFF	TGCGCCAGCAGCCATGGTTCAGGTTCCGAAGCTTTCTTT
many	TRBV6-1	TRBJ2-7	TRBD1	CASQGTGTNSYEQYF	TGTGCCAGCCAGGGGACAGGGACCAACTCCTACGAGCAGTACTTC
many	TRBV12-3/TRBV12-4	TRBJ1-1	NA	CASSFGPLTEAFF	TGTGCCAGCAGTTTCGGCCCCCTCACTGAAGCTTTCTTT
NA	TRBV5-1	TRBJ1-2	NA	CASSPGEYYGYTF	TGTGCCAGCAGTCCAGGGGAATACTATGGCTACACCTTC
NA	TRBV29-1	TRBJ2-7	NA	CSVEDLRRRDEQYF	TGCAGCGTTGAAGATCTCAGGCGCCGGGACGAGCAGTACTTC
many	TRBV27	TRBJ2-5	NA	CASSSAGQETQYF	TGTGCCAGCTCTTCCGCCGGACAAGAGACCCAGTACTTC
NA	TRBV12-3/TRBV12-4	TRBJ2-2	NA	CASSSSRTGELFF	TGTGCCAGCAGTTCTTCCAGGACCGGGGAGCTGTTTTTT
NA	TRBV18	TRBJ2-7	TRBD1	CASSQSGDRIDEQCF	TGTGCCAGCTCACAATCCGGGGACAGGATCGACGAGCAGTGCTTC
NA	TRBV3-1	TRBJ2-7	NA	CASSQRGAHYEQYF	TGTGCCAGCAGCCAACGCGGGGCACACTACGAGCAGTACTTC
many	TRBV6-2/TRBV6-3	TRBJ2-3	NA	CASTETDTQYF	TGTGCCAGCACCGAAACAGATACGCAGTATTTT
many	TRBV6-1	TRBJ2-5	TRBD1	CASSQTGETQYF	TGTGCCAGCAGTCAGACAGGGGAGACCCAGTACTTC
many	TRBV20-1	TRBJ1-1	NA	CSARTGGLGTEAFF	TGCAGTGCTAGGACAGGCGGGCTTGGGACTGAAGCTTTCTTT
NA	TRBV18	TRBJ2-7	NA	CASSPTWDPGLEQYF	TGTGCCAGCTCACCGACCTGGGACCCCGGCCTCGAGCAGTACTTC
many	TRBV29-1	TRBJ1-1	NA	CSVLETEAFF	TGCAGCGTTTTGGAGACTGAAGCTTTCTTT
once	TRBV6-5	TRBJ2-3	NA	CASSYLAGHTDTQYF	TGTGCCAGCAGTTATTTGGCGGGGCACACAGATACGCAGTATTTT
many	TRBV27	TRBJ2-7	NA	CASSLSPQGYEQYF	TGTGCCAGCAGTTTAAGCCCACAGGGCTACGAGCAGTACTTC
many	TRBV5-4	TRBJ2-2	NA	CASRPANGPVLTGELFF	TGTGCCAGCAGGCCCGCCAACGGTCCCGTGTTAACCGGGGAGCTGTTTTTT
NA	TRBV20-1	TRBJ2-2	NA	CSARDGSTGELFF	TGCAGTGCTAGAGACGGTAGCACCGGGGAGCTGTTTTTT
many	TRBV5-4	TRBJ2-2	NA	CASSLDVNANTGELFF	TGTGCCAGCAGCCTGGACGTGAACGCGAACACCGGGGAGCTGTTTTTT
many	TRBV5-1	TRBJ2-7	TRBD1	CASSTKGQTYEQYF	TGCGCCAGCAGTACGAAGGGACAGACCTACGAGCAGTACTTC
NA	TRBV5-5	TRBJ2-3	TRBD1	CASSDRGQDRYTQYF	TGTGCCAGCAGCGACAGGGGGCAGGACCGCTATACGCAGTATTTT
many	TRBV13	TRBJ2-7	NA	CASSQNYWEQYF	TGTGCCAGCAGCCAAAACTATTGGGAGCAGTACTTC
many	TRBV6-1	TRBJ1-2	TRBD1	CASSVVRGSNYGYTF	TGTGCCAGCAGTGTTGTCAGGGGGAGTAACTATGGCTACACCTTC
many	TRBV24-1	TRBJ2-5	TRBD1	CATSDPRTGWMETQYF	TGTGCCACCAGTGATCCCCGGACAGGGTGGATGGAGACCCAGTACTTC
few	TRBV9	TRBJ2-5	TRBD2	CASSPNYLAGTGETQYF	TGTGCCAGCAGCCCCAACTACCTAGCGGGGACGGGGGAGACCCAGTACTTC
many	TRBV7-2	TRBJ2-3	TRBD2	CASSTRGSGVHTDTQYF	TGTGCCAGCAGCACCCGTGGTAGCGGGGTTCACACAGATACGCAGTATTTT
many	TRBV6-5	TRBJ2-1	TRBD1	CASSYSRTGRNEQFF	TGTGCCAGCAGTTACTCCAGGACAGGGAGGAATGAGCAGTTCTTC
many	TRBV6-1	TRBJ1-4	NA	CASTATPTNEKLFF	TGTGCCAGCACCGCGACACCAACTAATGAAAAACTGTTTTTT